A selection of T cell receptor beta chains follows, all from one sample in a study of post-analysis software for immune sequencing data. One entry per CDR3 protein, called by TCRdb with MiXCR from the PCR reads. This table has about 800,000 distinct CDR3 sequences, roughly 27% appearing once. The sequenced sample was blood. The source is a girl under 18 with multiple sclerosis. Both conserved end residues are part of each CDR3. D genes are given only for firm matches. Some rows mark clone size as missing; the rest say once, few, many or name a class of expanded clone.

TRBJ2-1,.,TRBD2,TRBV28,CASSGGGTRYNEQFF,TGTGCCAGCAGTGGGGGGGGGACCAGGTACAATGAGCAGTTCTTC
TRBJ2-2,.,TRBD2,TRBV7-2,CASSQTSPGELFF,TGTGCCAGCAGCCAGACTAGCCCCGGGGAGCTGTTTTTT
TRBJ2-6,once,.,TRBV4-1,CASSPRDRSLRWSGANVLTF,TGCGCCAGCAGCCCCCGGGACCGAAGCCTTAGGTGGTCTGGGGCCAACGTCCTGACTTTC
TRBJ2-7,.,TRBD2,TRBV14,CASSQARPGLAKYEQYF,TGTGCCAGCAGCCAAGCAAGGCCGGGACTAGCGAAATACGAGCAGTACTTC
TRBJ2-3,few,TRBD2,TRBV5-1,CASSIIAGEADTQYF,TGCGCCAGCAGCATAATAGCGGGGGAGGCAGATACGCAGTATTTT
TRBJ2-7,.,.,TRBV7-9,CASSLALGGLPYEQYF,TGTGCCAGCAGCTTAGCACTGGGCGGGCTCCCCTACGAGCAGTACTTC
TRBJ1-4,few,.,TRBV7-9,CASSLGRDPLGGEKLFF,TGTGCCAGCAGCTTAGGTCGGGACCCACTAGGGGGTGAAAAACTGTTTTTT
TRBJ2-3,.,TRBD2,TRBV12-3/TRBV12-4,CASSFTYDRQGLGTDTQYF,TGTGCCAGCAGTTTCACGTACGACAGGCAGGGACTAGGCACAGATACGCAGTATTTT
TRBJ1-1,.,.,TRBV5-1,CASSLSGSWNTEAFF,TGCGCCAGCAGCTTGTCTGGCTCCTGGAACACTGAAGCTTTCTTT
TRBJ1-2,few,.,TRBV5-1,CASSLEQTHYGYTF,TGCGCCAGCAGCTTGGAGCAGACCCACTATGGCTACACCTTC
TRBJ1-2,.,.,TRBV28,CASSRQTFGGYTF,TGTGCCAGCAGCAGACAGACTTTCGGCGGCTACACCTTC
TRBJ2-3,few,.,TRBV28,CAGGGLVTDTQYF,TGTGCCGGTGGAGGGTTGGTCACAGATACGCAGTATTTT
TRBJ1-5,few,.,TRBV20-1,CSATDGNQPQHF,TGCAGTGCCACGGACGGAAATCAGCCCCAGCATTTT
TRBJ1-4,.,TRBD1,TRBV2,CASSDWTGFEKLFF,TGTGCCAGCAGTGACTGGACAGGCTTTGAAAAACTGTTTTTT
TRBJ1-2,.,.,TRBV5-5,CASSLDPNYGYTF,TGTGCCAGCAGCTTGGATCCTAACTATGGCTACACCTTC
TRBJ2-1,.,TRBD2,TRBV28,CASSSLAGGNNEQFF,TGTGCCAGCAGTTCATTAGCGGGGGGGAACAATGAGCAGTTCTTC
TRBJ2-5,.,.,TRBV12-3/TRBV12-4,CASSGPWMETQYF,TGTGCCAGCAGTGGGCCCTGGATGGAGACCCAGTACTTC
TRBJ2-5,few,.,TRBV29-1,CSVEGDSAKTIEETQYF,TGCAGCGTTGAGGGGGACTCCGCAAAGACCATAGAAGAGACCCAGTACTTC
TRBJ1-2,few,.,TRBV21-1,CASSLKTGPKVYGYTF,TGTGCCAGCAGCCTGAAGACAGGCCCCAAAGTCTATGGCTACACCTTC
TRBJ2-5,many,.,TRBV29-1,CSVEGQTSQETQYF,TGCAGCGTTGAGGGGCAGACTAGTCAAGAGACCCAGTACTTC
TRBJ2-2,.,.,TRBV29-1,CSVTNTGELFF,TGCAGCGTCACGAACACCGGGGAGCTGTTTTTT
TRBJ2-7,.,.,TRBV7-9,CASSSSLTNAIYEQYF,TGTGCCAGCAGCTCGTCCCTGACCAACGCGATCTACGAGCAGTACTTC
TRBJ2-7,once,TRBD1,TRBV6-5,CASASRDRYYEQYF,TGTGCCAGCGCCAGCAGGGACAGGTACTACGAGCAGTACTTC
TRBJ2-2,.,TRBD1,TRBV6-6,CASRDRGPGELFF,TGTGCCAGCAGGGACAGGGGCCCCGGGGAGCTGTTTTTT
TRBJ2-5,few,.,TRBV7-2,CASSPRTGEVTQYF,TGTGCCAGCAGCCCTCGGACGGGGGAGGTGACCCAGTACTTC
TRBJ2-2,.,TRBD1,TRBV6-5,CASTPRGRNTGELFF,TGTGCCAGCACCCCGAGGGGGCGGAACACCGGGGAGCTGTTTTTT
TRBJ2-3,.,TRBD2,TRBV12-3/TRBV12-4,CASSLPGGGTQYF,TGTGCCAGCAGTCTCCCGGGGGGGGGCACGCAGTATTTT
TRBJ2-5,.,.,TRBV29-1,CSFLQGGETQYF,TGCAGCTTCCTACAGGGCGGCGAGACCCAGTACTTC
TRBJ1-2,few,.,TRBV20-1,CSARDFSRSYGYTF,TGCAGTGCTAGAGATTTCTCACGGTCCTATGGCTACACCTTC
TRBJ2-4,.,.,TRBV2,CASSPRVRGNIQYF,TGTGCCAGCAGCCCCCGGGTGCGGGGAAACATTCAGTACTTC
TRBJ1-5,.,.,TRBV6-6,CASKQIMNQPQHF,TGTGCCAGCAAACAGATTATGAATCAGCCCCAGCATTTT
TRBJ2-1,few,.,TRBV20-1,CSASPRRTKSYNEQFF,TGCAGTGCTAGTCCCAGGCGGACCAAAAGCTACAATGAGCAGTTCTTC
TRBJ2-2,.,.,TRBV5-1,CASSALLLVNTGELFF,TGCGCCAGCAGCGCGTTACTACTAGTGAACACCGGGGAGCTGTTTTTT
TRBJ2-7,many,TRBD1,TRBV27,CASSPLRDSGSLHEQYF,TGTGCCAGCAGTCCTCTAAGGGACAGTGGTTCCCTCCACGAGCAGTACTTC
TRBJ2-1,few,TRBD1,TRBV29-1,CSVEEDRGLRNEQFF,TGCAGCGTTGAGGAGGACAGGGGGCTTCGCAATGAGCAGTTCTTC
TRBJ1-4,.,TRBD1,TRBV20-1,CSARTGHDEKLFF,TGCAGTGCCCGGACAGGGCACGATGAAAAACTGTTTTTT
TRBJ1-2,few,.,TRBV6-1,CASSEPQASYTF,TGTGCCAGCAGTGAGCCCCAGGCCAGCTACACCTTC
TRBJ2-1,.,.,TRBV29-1,CSVLQETQFF,TGCAGCGTCTTACAAGAGACCCAGTTCTTC
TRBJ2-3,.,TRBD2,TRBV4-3,CASSQDGTSDGTQYF,TGCGCCAGCAGCCAAGACGGGACTAGTGACGGTACGCAGTATTTT
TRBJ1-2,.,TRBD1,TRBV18,CASSPIEGGGNYGYTF,TGTGCCAGCTCACCCATCGAAGGGGGCGGAAACTATGGCTACACCTTC
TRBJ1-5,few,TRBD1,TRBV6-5,CASSRTGTGANQPQHF,TGTGCCAGCAGCCGAACCGGGACAGGGGCCAATCAGCCCCAGCATTTT
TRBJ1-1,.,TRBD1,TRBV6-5,CASRLTPTGGIEAFF,TGTGCCAGCAGGCTGACTCCCACAGGGGGAATTGAAGCTTTCTTT
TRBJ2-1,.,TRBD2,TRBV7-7,CASSSSGGRGYNEQFF,TGTGCTAGCAGCTCTAGCGGGGGGAGGGGATACAATGAGCAGTTCTTC